The clone carrying this T cell receptor (beta chain) was recorded a few times. Trimming at V came to 1 base and at J to 3 bases, leaving 14 bases not matched to a gene. The V gene's germline CDR1 is SGHTA and CDR2 FQGNSA. This CDR3 comprises 18 residues. The data were taken from a study of blood T cells in healthy people across ages. The overall study: Template switching picked up about one barcoded beta molecule for each two T cells.

The authors ran a second PCR of 7 to 11 cycles using a sample-barcoded 5' primer and a J-beta primer mix. Every molecule of cDNA carried a tag from a template-switch adaptor with 12 random nucleotides. TCRdb recomputed calls from the 5' RACE reads with MiXCR, one row per CDR3 protein. The sample lists hundreds of thousands of distinct CDR3 sequences; around 41% were seen once. The sequence was collected from a man older than 75 in good health. The source material was blood. The chain couples TRBV7-2 to TRBJ2-7; TRBD1 matches 8 bases. The chain's CDR3 is CASSLGDRWSFKNYEQYF. The DNA for the CDR3 is TGTGCCAGCAGCTTAGGGGACAGGTGGTCCTTTAAAAACTACGAGCAGTACTTC.